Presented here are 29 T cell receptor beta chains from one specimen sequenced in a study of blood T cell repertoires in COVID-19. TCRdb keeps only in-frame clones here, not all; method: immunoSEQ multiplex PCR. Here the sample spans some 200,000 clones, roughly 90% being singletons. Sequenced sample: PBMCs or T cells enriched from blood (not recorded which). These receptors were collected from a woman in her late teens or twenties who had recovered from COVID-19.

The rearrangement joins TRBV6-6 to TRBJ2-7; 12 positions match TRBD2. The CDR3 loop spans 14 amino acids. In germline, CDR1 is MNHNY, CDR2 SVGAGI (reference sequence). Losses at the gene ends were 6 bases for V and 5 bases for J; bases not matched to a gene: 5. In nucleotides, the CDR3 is TGTGCCAGCAGATCTAGCGGGGGGGCCCACGAGCAGTACTTC. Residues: CASRSSGGAHEQYF.

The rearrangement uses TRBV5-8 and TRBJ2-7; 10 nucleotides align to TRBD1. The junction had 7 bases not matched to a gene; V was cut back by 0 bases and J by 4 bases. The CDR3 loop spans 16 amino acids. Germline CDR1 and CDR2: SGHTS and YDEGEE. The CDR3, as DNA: TGTGCCAGCAGCTTGGGTATGCGGGACAGGGGTTACGAGCAGTACTTC. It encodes CASSLGMRDRGYEQYF.

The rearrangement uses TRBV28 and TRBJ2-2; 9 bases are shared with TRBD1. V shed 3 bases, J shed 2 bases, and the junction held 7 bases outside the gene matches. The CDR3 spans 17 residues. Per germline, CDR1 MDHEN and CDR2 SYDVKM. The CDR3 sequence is CASSFIGQGKNTGELFF. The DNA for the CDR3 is TGTGCCAGCAGTTTCATAGGACAGGGGAAAAACACCGGGGAGCTGTTTTTT.

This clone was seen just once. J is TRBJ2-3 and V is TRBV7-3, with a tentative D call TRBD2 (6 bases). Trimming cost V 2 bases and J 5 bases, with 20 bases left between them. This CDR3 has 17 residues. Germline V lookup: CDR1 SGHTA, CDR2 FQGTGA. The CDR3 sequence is CASSLRYRGLPQDTQYF. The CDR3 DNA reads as TGTGCCAGCAGCTTACGGTACCGGGGACTCCCCCAAGATACGCAGTATTTT.

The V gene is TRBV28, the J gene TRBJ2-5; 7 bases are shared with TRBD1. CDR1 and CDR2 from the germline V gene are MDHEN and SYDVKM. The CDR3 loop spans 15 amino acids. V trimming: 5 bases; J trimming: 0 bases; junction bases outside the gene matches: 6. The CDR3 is CASSPLTGNQETQYF. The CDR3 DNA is TGTGCCAGCAGTCCATTGACAGGGAACCAAGAGACCCAGTACTTC.

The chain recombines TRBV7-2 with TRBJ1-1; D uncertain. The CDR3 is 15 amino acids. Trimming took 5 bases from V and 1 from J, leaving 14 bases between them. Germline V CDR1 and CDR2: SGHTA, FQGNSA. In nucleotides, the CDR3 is TGTGCCAGCAGCCCAGGCCCCAGGCGGAACACTGAAGCTTTCTTT. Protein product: CASSPGPRRNTEAFF.

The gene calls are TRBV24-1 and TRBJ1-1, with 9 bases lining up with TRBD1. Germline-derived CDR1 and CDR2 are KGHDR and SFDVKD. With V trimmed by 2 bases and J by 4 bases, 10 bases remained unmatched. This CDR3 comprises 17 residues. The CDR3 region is CATSDSGTGKVGTEAFF. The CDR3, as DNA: TGTGCCACCAGTGATTCCGGGACAGGGAAGGTGGGCACTGAAGCTTTCTTT.

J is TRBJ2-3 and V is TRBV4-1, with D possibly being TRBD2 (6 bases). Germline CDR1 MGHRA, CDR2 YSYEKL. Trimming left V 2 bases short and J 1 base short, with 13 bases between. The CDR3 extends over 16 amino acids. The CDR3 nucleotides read TGCGCCAGCAGCCAAAGACTAGATGTTGGCACAGATACGCAGTATTTT. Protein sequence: CASSQRLDVGTDTQYF.

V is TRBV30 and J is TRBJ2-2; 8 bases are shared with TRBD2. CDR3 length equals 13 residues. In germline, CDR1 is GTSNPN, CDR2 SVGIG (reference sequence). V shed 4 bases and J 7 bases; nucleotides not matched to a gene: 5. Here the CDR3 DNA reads TGTGCCTGGACGGGGGGGCTTGGCGGGGAGCTGTTTTTT. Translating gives CAWTGGLGGELFF.

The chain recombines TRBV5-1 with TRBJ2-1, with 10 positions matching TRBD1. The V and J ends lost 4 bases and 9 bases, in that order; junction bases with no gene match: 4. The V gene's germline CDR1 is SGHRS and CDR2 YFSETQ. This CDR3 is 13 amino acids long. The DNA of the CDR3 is TGCGCCAGCAGCACGACAGGGGGCACTGAGCAGTTCTTC. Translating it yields CASSTTGGTEQFF.

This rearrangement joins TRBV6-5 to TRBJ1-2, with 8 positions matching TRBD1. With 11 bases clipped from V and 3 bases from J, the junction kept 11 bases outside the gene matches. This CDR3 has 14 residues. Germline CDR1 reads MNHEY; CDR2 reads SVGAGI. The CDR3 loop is CAGSPGQEYYGYTF. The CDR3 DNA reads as TGTGCCGGTAGTCCGGGACAGGAGTACTATGGCTACACCTTC.

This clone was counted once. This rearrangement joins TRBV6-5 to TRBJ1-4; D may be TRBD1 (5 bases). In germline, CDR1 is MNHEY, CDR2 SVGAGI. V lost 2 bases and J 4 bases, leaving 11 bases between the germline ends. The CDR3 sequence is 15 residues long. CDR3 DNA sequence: TGTGCCAGCAGTTACGGTAACGGACATAATGAAAAACTGTTTTTT. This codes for CASSYGNGHNEKLFF.

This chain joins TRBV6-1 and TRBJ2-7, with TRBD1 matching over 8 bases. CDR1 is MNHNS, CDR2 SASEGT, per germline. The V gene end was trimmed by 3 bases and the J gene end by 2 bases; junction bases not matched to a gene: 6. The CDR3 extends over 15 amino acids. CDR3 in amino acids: CASSDTTGAAYEQYF. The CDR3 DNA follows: TGTGCCAGCAGTGACACGACAGGGGCTGCCTACGAGCAGTACTTC.

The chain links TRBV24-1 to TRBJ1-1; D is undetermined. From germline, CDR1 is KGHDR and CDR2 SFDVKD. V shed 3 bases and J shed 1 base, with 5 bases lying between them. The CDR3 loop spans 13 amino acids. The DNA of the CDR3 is TGTGCCACCAGTGATCCCTGGAACACTGAAGCTTTCTTT. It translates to CATSDPWNTEAFF.

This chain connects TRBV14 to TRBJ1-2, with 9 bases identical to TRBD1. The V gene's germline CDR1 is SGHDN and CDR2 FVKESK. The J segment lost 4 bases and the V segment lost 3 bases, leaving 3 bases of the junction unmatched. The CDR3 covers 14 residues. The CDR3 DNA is TGTGCCAGCAGCCAGCTGACAGGGGGCTATGGCTACACCTTC. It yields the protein CASSQLTGGYGYTF.

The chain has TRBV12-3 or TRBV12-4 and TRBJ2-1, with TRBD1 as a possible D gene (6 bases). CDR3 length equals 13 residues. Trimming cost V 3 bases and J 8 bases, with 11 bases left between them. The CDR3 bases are TGTGCCAGCAGTTTCAAACAGGGCTATGAGCAGTTCTTC. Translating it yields CASSFKQGYEQFF.

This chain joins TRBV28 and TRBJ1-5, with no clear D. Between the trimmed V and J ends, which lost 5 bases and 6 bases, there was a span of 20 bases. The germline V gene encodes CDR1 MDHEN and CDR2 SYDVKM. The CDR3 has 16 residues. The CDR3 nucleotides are TGTGCCAGCAGTCCGGGTGGTAAGGCAATTAGTCAGCCCCAGCATTTT. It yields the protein CASSPGGKAISQPQHF.

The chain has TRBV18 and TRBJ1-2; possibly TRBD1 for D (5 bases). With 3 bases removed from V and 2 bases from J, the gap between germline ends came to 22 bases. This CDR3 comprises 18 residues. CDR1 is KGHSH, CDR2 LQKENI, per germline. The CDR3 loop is CASSPSPPLGRENYGYTF. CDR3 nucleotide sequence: TGTGCCAGCTCACCCTCCCCTCCCCTCGGCAGGGAAAACTATGGCTACACCTTC.

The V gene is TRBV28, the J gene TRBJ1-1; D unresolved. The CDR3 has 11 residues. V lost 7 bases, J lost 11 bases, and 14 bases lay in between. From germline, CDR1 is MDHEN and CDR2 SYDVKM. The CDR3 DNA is TGTGCCAGCAAAACCCAGGTTGGCGCTTTCTTT. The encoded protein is CASKTQVGAFF.

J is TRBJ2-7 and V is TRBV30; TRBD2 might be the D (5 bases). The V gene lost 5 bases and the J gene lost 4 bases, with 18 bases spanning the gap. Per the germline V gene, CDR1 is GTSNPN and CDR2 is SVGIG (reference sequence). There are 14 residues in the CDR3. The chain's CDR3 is CAWDPGIYPYEQYF. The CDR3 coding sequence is TGTGCCTGGGACCCCGGGATTTACCCGTACGAGCAGTACTTC.

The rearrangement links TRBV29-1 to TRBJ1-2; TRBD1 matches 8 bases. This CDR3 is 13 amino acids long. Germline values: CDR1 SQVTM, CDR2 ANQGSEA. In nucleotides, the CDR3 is TGCAGAATTGGGGACCGGGACAGGAGTGGCTACACCTTC. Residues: CRIGDRDRSGYTF.

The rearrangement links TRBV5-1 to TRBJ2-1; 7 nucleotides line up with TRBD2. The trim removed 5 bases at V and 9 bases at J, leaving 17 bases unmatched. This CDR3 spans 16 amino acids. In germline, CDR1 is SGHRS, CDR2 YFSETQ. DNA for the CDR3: TGCGCCAGCAGGGAAGGTTCGGGACTAATTAAGGTTGAGCAGTTCTTC. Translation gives CASREGSGLIKVEQFF.

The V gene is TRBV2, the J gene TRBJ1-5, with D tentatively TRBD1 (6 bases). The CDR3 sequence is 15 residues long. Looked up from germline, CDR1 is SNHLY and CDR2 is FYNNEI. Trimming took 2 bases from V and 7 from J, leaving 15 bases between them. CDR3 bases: TGTGCCAGCAGTGAACAGGGCCTTCAGGGGCAGCCCCAGCATTTT. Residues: CASSEQGLQGQPQHF.

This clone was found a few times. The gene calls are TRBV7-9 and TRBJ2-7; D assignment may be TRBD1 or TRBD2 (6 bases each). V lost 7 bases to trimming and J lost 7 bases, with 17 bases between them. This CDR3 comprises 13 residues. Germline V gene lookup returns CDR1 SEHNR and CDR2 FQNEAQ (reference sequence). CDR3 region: CASTLGGAGEQYF. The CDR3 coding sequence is TGTGCCAGCACCTTGGGGGGCGCGGGGGAGCAGTACTTC.

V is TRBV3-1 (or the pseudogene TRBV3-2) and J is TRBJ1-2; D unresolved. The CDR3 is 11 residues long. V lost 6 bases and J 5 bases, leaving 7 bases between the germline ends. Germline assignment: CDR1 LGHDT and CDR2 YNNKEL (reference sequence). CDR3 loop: CASSRGYGYTF. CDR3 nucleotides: TGTGCCAGCAGTCGCGGGTATGGCTACACCTTC.

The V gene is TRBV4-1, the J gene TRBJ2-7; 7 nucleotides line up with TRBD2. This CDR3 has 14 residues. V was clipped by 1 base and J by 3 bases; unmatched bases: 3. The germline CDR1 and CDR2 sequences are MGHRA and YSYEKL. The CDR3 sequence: CASSQVGRGYEQYF. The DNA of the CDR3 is TGCGCCAGCAGCCAAGTTGGGAGGGGCTACGAGCAGTACTTC.

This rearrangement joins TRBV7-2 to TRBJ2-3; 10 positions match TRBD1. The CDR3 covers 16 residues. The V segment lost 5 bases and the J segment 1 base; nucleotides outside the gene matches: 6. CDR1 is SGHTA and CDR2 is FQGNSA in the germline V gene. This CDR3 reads CASSVAGTGGTDTQYF. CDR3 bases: TGTGCCAGCAGCGTCGCCGGGACAGGGGGCACAGATACGCAGTATTTT. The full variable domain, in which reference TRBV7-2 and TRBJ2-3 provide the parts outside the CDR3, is GAGVSQSPSNKVTEKGKDVELRCDPISGHTALYWYRQSLGQGLEFLIYFQGNSAPDKSGLPSDRFSAERTGGSVSTLTIQRTQQEDSAVYLCASSVAGTGGTDTQYFGPGTRLTVL.

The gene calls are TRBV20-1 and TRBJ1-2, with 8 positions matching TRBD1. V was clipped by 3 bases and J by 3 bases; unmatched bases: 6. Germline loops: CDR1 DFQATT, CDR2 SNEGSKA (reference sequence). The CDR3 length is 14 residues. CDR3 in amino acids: CSASGQGLDYGYTF. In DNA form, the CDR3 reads TGCAGTGCTAGTGGACAGGGTCTCGACTATGGCTACACCTTC.

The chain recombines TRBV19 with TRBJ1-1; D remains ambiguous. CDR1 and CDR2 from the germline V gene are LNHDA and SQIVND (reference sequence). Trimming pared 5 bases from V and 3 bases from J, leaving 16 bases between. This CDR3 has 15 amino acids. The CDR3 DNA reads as TGTGCCAGTAGTTGGATAAGGGAGGCGGACACTGAAGCTTTCTTT. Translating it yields CASSWIREADTEAFF.